Listed below are T cell receptor beta chains from one sample, sequenced in a study of blood T cells in healthy people across ages. TCRdb re-called the 5' RACE reads through MiXCR, storing one row per CDR3 protein. The sample records approximately 1.5 million distinct CDR3 sequences, roughly 43% being singletons. Material for sequencing was blood. The receptor source for this set is a woman in her late teens or twenties in good health. CDR3s include the opening cysteine and the closing phenylalanine or tryptophan. D genes are given only for firm matches. Some rows mark clone size as missing; the rest say once, few, many or name a class of expanded clone.

size	J	D	V	CDR3	DNA
few	TRBJ1-5	NA	TRBV12-3/TRBV12-4	CASSLASGSNQPQHF	TGTGCCAGCAGTTTAGCCTCAGGTAGCAATCAGCCCCAGCATTTT
NA	TRBJ2-7	NA	TRBV27	CASSFIPTLGYEQYF	TGTGCCAGCAGTTTCATCCCCACTCTGGGGTACGAGCAGTACTTC
once	TRBJ1-4	TRBD1	TRBV4-3	CASSQDWRTGAYEKLFF	TGCGCCAGCAGCCAAGATTGGAGGACAGGGGCGTATGAAAAACTGTTTTTT
NA	TRBJ2-5	NA	TRBV6-6	CASSSIRGNRETQYF	TGTGCCAGCAGTTCCATCCGCGGGAATAGGGAGACCCAGTACTTC
NA	TRBJ2-7	NA	TRBV4-2	CASSQVRTYEQYF	TGTGCCAGCAGCCAAGTTAGGACCTACGAGCAGTACTTC
NA	TRBJ2-3	NA	TRBV12-3/TRBV12-4	CASSLRGRADAQYF	TGTGCCAGCAGTTTAAGGGGAAGAGCAGATGCGCAGTATTTT
NA	TRBJ2-1	NA	TRBV12-3/TRBV12-4	CATLGETSYNEQFF	TGTGCCACCCTGGGGGAGACCTCCTACAATGAGCAGTTCTTC
NA	TRBJ1-6	NA	TRBV20-1	CSANSFWEGYGSPLHF	TGCAGTGCCAATTCTTTCTGGGAGGGTTATGGTTCACCCCTCCACTTT
few	TRBJ1-2	NA	TRBV20-1	CSASEGGNGDGYTF	TGCAGTGCTAGTGAGGGAGGGAATGGAGATGGCTACACCTTC
few	TRBJ1-2	NA	TRBV14	CASSQGGVNYGYTF	TGTGCCAGCAGCCAAGGGGGGGTTAACTATGGCTACACCTTC
few	TRBJ2-7	TRBD1	TRBV7-2	CASSSGDRFYEQYF	TGTGCCAGCAGCTCGGGGGACAGGTTCTACGAGCAGTACTTC
NA	TRBJ2-1	NA	TRBV6-2/TRBV6-3	CASSYSLGWVNEQFF	TGTGCCAGCAGTTACTCGTTGGGGTGGGTCAATGAGCAGTTCTTC
NA	TRBJ2-1	NA	TRBV15	CATSRVRAGKDEQFF	TGTGCCACCAGCAGAGTGAGGGCGGGGAAAGATGAGCAGTTCTTC
NA	TRBJ2-2	TRBD2	TRBV29-1	CSTHEGGGNTGELFF	TGCAGCACTCACGAGGGCGGGGGGAACACCGGGGAGCTGTTTTTT
few	TRBJ1-2	TRBD1	TRBV27	CASSSIRQGDGYTF	TGTGCCAGCAGTTCAATCCGACAGGGCGATGGCTACACCTTC
NA	TRBJ2-1	NA	TRBV6-2/TRBV6-3	CASSYGQTSYNEQFF	TGTGCCAGCAGTTACGGCCAGACGAGCTACAATGAGCAGTTCTTC
NA	TRBJ2-1	TRBD1	TRBV7-9	CASRQGANGNEQFF	TGTGCCAGCAGACAGGGGGCTAATGGAAATGAGCAGTTCTTC
few	TRBJ2-1	NA	TRBV29-1	CSVERAPSAYNEQFF	TGCAGCGTTGAAAGGGCCCCTTCAGCTTACAATGAGCAGTTCTTC
NA	TRBJ1-1	NA	TRBV18	CASSLGSGGPTEAFF	TGTGCCAGCTCACTTGGGTCGGGGGGGCCCACTGAAGCTTTCTTT
NA	TRBJ1-2	TRBD1	TRBV7-8	CASSRGQGSLKANYGYTF	TGTGCCAGCAGCAGAGGACAGGGGTCCTTAAAAGCTAACTATGGCTACACCTTC
few	TRBJ2-7	TRBD1	TRBV20-1	CSALQGTRNEQYF	TGCAGTGCTCTACAGGGGACGCGGAACGAGCAGTACTTC
NA	TRBJ2-2	NA	TRBV3-1	CASSQVVGELFF	TGTGCCAGCAGCCAAGTTGTCGGGGAGCTGTTTTTT
NA	TRBJ2-3	NA	TRBV13	CASSLDRAGTDTQYF	TGTGCCAGCAGCTTAGATCGGGCTGGCACAGATACGCAGTATTTT
NA	TRBJ1-4	NA	TRBV12-3/TRBV12-4	CASSLTTTGPEDKLFF	TGTGCCAGCAGTTTGACTACTACAGGCCCCGAGGATAAACTGTTTTTT
NA	TRBJ1-4	TRBD1	TRBV19	CATAGQGRATNEKLFF	TGTGCCACCGCTGGACAGGGTAGGGCAACTAATGAAAAACTGTTTTTT
few	TRBJ1-1	NA	TRBV7-9	CASSKPGRKNTEAFF	TGTGCCAGCAGCAAACCGGGACGGAAGAACACTGAAGCTTTCTTT
NA	TRBJ2-3	TRBD2	TRBV3-1	CASSQVASGMTDTQYF	TGTGCCAGCAGCCAAGTTGCTAGCGGGATGACAGATACGCAGTATTTT
few	TRBJ2-1	NA	TRBV28	CASSPLAFSPFF	TGTGCCAGCAGTCCCCTAGCGTTTAGTCCGTTCTTC